This T cell receptor (beta chain) was captured by sequencing in a study of CD8+CD57+ T cells in acquired aplastic anemia. In regard to this clonotype: This may be a read error, as it is one base from a much larger clone.

Profiling that covered TCR beta VDJ and CDR3 relied on genomic DNA as its template. Each CDR3 protein is one row after TCRdb ran MiXCR on the reads. Here the sample spans hundreds of thousands of distinct CDR3 sequences, about two thirds being singletons. CDR1 and CDR2 from the germline V gene are DFQATT and SNEGSKA (reference sequence). V trimming: 6 bases; J trimming: 5 bases; junction bases outside the gene matches: 12. The CDR3 totals 14 residues. The clonotype originates from a human donor in good health, serving as a control. J is TRBJ2-5 and V is TRBV20-1, with TRBD1 matching over 7 bases. Sequencing input: sorted CD4+, CD8+, or CD8+CD57+ T cells (not recorded which) from PBMCs. CDR3 residues: CSADPGQRPETQYF. The CDR3 nucleotides read TGCAGTGCAGATCCGGGACAGAGGCCCGAGACCCAGTACTTC.